The 23 T cell receptor beta chains below were found in one sample sequenced in a study of cytomegalovirus exposure and HLA in healthy donors. TCRdb keeps only in-frame clones here, not all; method: immunoSEQ multiplex PCR. The sample consists of around 91,000 clones, approximately 95% of them appearing once. Sequenced input: PBMCs. Receptors originate from a woman aged 30 to 39 in good health and CMV-seropositive.

The rearrangement joins TRBV7-2 to TRBJ2-7, with unresolved D. Trimming took 7 bases from V and 6 from J, leaving 13 bases between them. There are 12 residues in the CDR3. CDR1 and CDR2 (germline): SGHTA, FQGNSA. The CDR3 reads CASNLPGSEQYF. CDR3 in DNA: TGTGCCAGCAACCTCCCGGGTAGCGAGCAGTACTTC.

This chain links TRBV28 with TRBJ1-1, with D possibly being TRBD1 (6 bases). Germline values: CDR1 MDHEN, CDR2 SYDVKM. V was clipped by 5 bases and J by 2 bases, with 12 bases between them. The CDR3 sequence is 14 residues long. In nucleotides, the CDR3 is TGTGCCAGCAGTCCCTGGACAGCCAACACTGAAGCTTTCTTT. Translating it yields CASSPWTANTEAFF.

The V gene is TRBV19, the J gene TRBJ2-1; TRBD2 matches at 13 bases. Per the germline V gene, CDR1 is LNHDA and CDR2 is SQIVND (reference sequence). J lost 10 bases, V lost 3 bases, and 6 bases had no gene match. There are 15 residues in the CDR3. CDR3 DNA: TGTGCCAGTAGTATCACTAGCGGGAGGGCCCACGAGCAGTTCTTC. Amino acid sequence: CASSITSGRAHEQFF.

This chain joins TRBV2 and TRBJ1-2, with 9 bases identical to TRBD1. The CDR3 covers 14 residues. Unmatched junction bases numbered 7, after V lost 6 bases and J lost 5 bases. CDR1 is SNHLY, CDR2 FYNNEI, per germline. CDR3 amino acids: CASRTGGQGYGYTF. DNA for the CDR3: TGTGCCAGCAGGACAGGGGGGCAGGGGTATGGCTACACCTTC.

The V call is TRBV7-8, the J call TRBJ2-1; 7 positions agree with TRBD2. The germline V gene encodes CDR1 SGHVS and CDR2 FQNEAQ. The CDR3 has 14 amino acids. The V segment lost 5 bases and the J segment 0 bases; nucleotides outside the gene matches: 1. Here the CDR3 reads CASSPSGSYNEQFF. DNA for the CDR3: TGTGCCAGCAGCCCTAGCGGCTCCTACAATGAGCAGTTCTTC.

The chain joins TRBV5-1 to TRBJ2-7; TRBD2 matches 8 bases. CDR1 and CDR2 (germline): SGHRS, YFSETQ. CDR3 length: 17 residues. With V trimmed by 1 base and J by 1 base, 10 bases remained unmatched. The CDR3 DNA is TGCGCCAGCAGCTTGTGGGTTAGCGGGACGGCTTCCTACGAGCAGTACTTC. Protein product: CASSLWVSGTASYEQYF.

J is TRBJ2-7 and V is TRBV9, with TRBD2 matching 13 bases. Trimming at V came to 3 bases and at J to 3 bases, leaving 12 bases not matched to a gene. This CDR3 is built from 18 residues. Germline V gene sequence: CDR1 SGDLS, CDR2 YYNGEE. DNA for the CDR3: TGTGCCAGCAGCGCCTTCGGGACTAGCGGGAAGACGAGCTACGAGCAGTACTTC. Its translation: CASSAFGTSGKTSYEQYF. Drawing the rest from reference TRBV9 and TRBJ2-7, the complete variable domain is DSGVTQTPKHLITATGQRVTLRCSPRSGDLSVYWYQQSLDQGLQFLIQYYNGEERAKGNILERFSAQQFPDLHSELNLSSLELGDSALYFCASSAFGTSGKTSYEQYFGPGTRLTVT.

In its sample, this clone was seen once. The chain links TRBV4-1 to TRBJ2-2, with TRBD1 identical over 9 bases. This CDR3 has 16 amino acids. With V trimmed by 3 bases and J by 0 bases, 2 bases remained unmatched. Per germline, CDR1 MGHRA and CDR2 YSYEKL. The CDR3 region has the DNA TGCGCCAGCAGCCACGGACAGGGGACGAACACCGGGGAGCTGTTTTTT. Amino acids: CASSHGQGTNTGELFF.

The genes are TRBV11-2 and TRBJ2-7; TRBD1 is a possible D gene (5 bases). Trimming shortened V by 1 base and J by 4 bases, and 17 bases separated the two germline ends. The CDR3 contains 16 residues. The germline V gene has CDR1 SGHAT and CDR2 FQNNGV. The CDR3 coding sequence is TGTGCCAGCAGCTTAGTATTGTCGACAGACTTTTACGAGCAGTACTTC. The encoded protein is CASSLVLSTDFYEQYF. Together with reference TRBV11-2 and TRBJ2-7, the CDR3 gives the full variable domain: EAGVAQSPRYKIIEKRQSVAFWCNPISGHATLYWYQQILGQGPKLLIQFQNNGVVDDSQLPKDRFSAERLKGVDSTLKIQPAKLEDSAVYLCASSLVLSTDFYEQYFGPGTRLTVT.

This chain joins TRBV28 and TRBJ1-1, with D tentatively TRBD1 (6 bases). V dropped 7 bases and J dropped 5 bases, with 14 bases sitting between them. The CDR3 consists of 13 residues. Germline CDR1 reads MDHEN; CDR2 reads SYDVKM. CDR3 residues: CASNQQGFTEAFF. CDR3 bases: TGTGCCAGCAATCAACAGGGATTTACTGAAGCTTTCTTT.

The chain combines TRBV21-1 with TRBJ2-7; TRBD1 is the table's D call and was not checked against the DNA. TRBV21-1 is a pseudogene segment. This CDR3 region has 16 residues. The CDR3 DNA reads as TGTGCCAACCCGACCGGGACAGGGGGCCCCCCTTACGAGCAGTACTTC. Its protein is CANPTGTGGPPYEQYF.

The chain's CDR3 is CASSYRDRGPFYGYTF. In nucleotides, the CDR3 is TGTGCCAGCAGTTACCGGGACAGGGGACCGTTCTATGGCTACACCTTC. The genes are TRBV6-5 and TRBJ1-2, with 10 bases fitting TRBD1. Losses at the gene ends were 2 bases for V and 4 bases for J; bases not matched to a gene: 7. The length of the CDR3 is 16 residues. Germline assignment: CDR1 MNHEY and CDR2 SVGAGI.

The genes are TRBV2 and TRBJ2-1; the D gene is possibly TRBD2 (6 bases). Germline CDR1 reads SNHLY; CDR2 reads FYNNEI. The CDR3 is made up of 14 amino acids. The ends were cut back, 10 bases at V and 7 bases at J, with 20 bases in the middle. CDR3 sequence: CAIVKSRRANEQFF. CDR3 coding DNA: TGTGCCATCGTCAAGTCGAGGAGGGCGAATGAGCAGTTCTTC. The variable domain in full, with the rest retrieved from reference TRBV2 and TRBJ2-1, is EPEVTQTPSHQVTQMGQEVILRCVPISNHLYFYWYRQILGQKVEFLVSFYNNEISEKSEIFDDQFSVERPDGSNFTLKIRSTKLEDSAMYFCAIVKSRRANEQFFGPGTRLTVL.

The sample holds one count of this clone. V is TRBV9 and J is TRBJ1-4; TRBD1 matches at 7 bases. V shed 3 bases, J shed 2 bases, and the junction held 4 bases outside the gene matches. The germline V gene encodes CDR1 SGDLS and CDR2 YYNGEE. This CDR3 spans 15 amino acids. CDR3 protein: CASSAGGGTNEKLFF. CDR3 sequence (DNA): TGTGCCAGCAGCGCTGGAGGGGGCACTAATGAAAAACTGTTTTTT.

This chain links TRBV7-2 with TRBJ2-1; TRBD1 is a possible D gene (6 bases). Trimming pared 0 bases from V and 3 bases from J, leaving 9 bases between. This CDR3 contains 15 residues. Germline V gene data show CDR1 as SGHTA and CDR2 as FQGNSA. The CDR3, as DNA: TGTGCCAGCAGCTTAGCGCAGGGGTTCTACAATGAGCAGTTCTTC. Translated: CASSLAQGFYNEQFF.

V and J are TRBV10-3 and TRBJ2-7; 7 nucleotides line up with TRBD2. V was pared by 2 bases and J by 4 bases, with 14 bases of the junction left unmatched. The CDR3 is 17 amino acids. Germline CDR1 is ENHRY and CDR2 is SYGVKD. DNA for the CDR3: TGTGCCATCAGTGAGGAGAGACTAGCAGGCGGAGGTTACGAGCAGTACTTC. Encoded protein: CAISEERLAGGGYEQYF.

The V gene is TRBV6-6, the J gene TRBJ2-2, with D perhaps TRBD2 (6 bases). V was trimmed by 0 bases and J by 6 bases, leaving 14 bases between them. The germline gives CDR1 MNHNY, CDR2 SVGAGI (reference sequence). The CDR3 has 16 residues. Here the CDR3 DNA reads TGTGCCAGCAGTTACTCCCCGGGAGTTACCGCCGGGGAGCTGTTTTTT. Protein: CASSYSPGVTAGELFF.

This rearrangement joins TRBV18 to TRBJ1-1; unclear D gene. Germline CDR1 is KGHSH and CDR2 is LQKENI. CDR3 length: 14 residues. Deletions cut 3 bases from V and 3 bases from J, with 11 bases between. The DNA for the CDR3 is TGTGCCAGCTCACCCCGGGGAAGCTACACTGAAGCTTTCTTT. It translates to CASSPRGSYTEAFF. The variable domain in full, with the rest retrieved from reference TRBV18 and TRBJ1-1, is NAGVMQNPRHLVRRRGQEARLRCSPMKGHSHVYWYRQLPEEGLKFMVYLQKENIIDESGMPKERFSAEFPKEGPSILRIQQVVRGDSAAYFCASSPRGSYTEAFFGQGTRLTVV.

The chain uses TRBV29-1 and TRBJ2-7, with unresolved D. Between the trimmed V and J ends, which lost 4 bases and 3 bases, there was a span of 7 bases. The CDR3 is 11 amino acids. Germline CDR1 is SQVTM and CDR2 is ANQGSEA. CDR3 in DNA: TGCAGCGTTGTTTTAGACTACGAGCAGTACTTC. Amino acid sequence: CSVVLDYEQYF.

The chain combines TRBV7-9 with TRBJ2-2, with TRBD1 matching 7 bases. The germline V gene encodes CDR1 SEHNR and CDR2 FQNEAQ (reference sequence). This CDR3 spans 19 amino acids. The V and J ends lost 1 base and 4 bases, in that order; junction bases with no gene match: 15. CDR3: CASSLGVLTGVKRTGELFF. The CDR3 DNA reads TGTGCCAGCAGCTTAGGCGTACTTACAGGGGTAAAGCGCACCGGGGAGCTGTTTTTT.

This clone has only one observation. V is TRBV29-1 and J is TRBJ1-1, with D maybe TRBD1 (5 bases). Germline assignment: CDR1 SQVTM and CDR2 ANQGSEA. This CDR3 spans 18 amino acids. V was trimmed by 0 bases and J by 0 bases, leaving 20 bases between them. CDR3 amino acids: CSVEDRLRQTSMNTEAFF. The CDR3 bases are TGCAGCGTTGAAGATCGTTTAAGACAGACAAGTATGAACACTGAAGCTTTCTTT.

The rearrangement joins TRBV15 to TRBJ2-1; D is perhaps TRBD2 (6 bases). V was clipped by 1 base and J by 3 bases, with 16 bases between them. This CDR3 spans 17 amino acids. CDR1 and CDR2 from the germline V gene are LNHNV and YYDKDF (reference sequence). CDR3 residues: CATSRVTGVVRYNEQFF. The CDR3 DNA follows: TGTGCCACCAGCAGAGTCACGGGGGTGGTCCGCTACAATGAGCAGTTCTTC.

The V gene is TRBV28, the J gene TRBJ1-4; 8 bases map to TRBD1. Germline V gene data show CDR1 as MDHEN and CDR2 as SYDVKM. The trim removed 5 bases at V and 7 bases at J, leaving 12 bases unmatched. The CDR3 covers 16 residues. CDR3 residues: CASSPRQGPDFEKLFF. The CDR3 nucleotides read TGTGCCAGCAGTCCTCGACAGGGGCCTGATTTTGAAAAACTGTTTTTT.